The rows below give T cell receptor beta chains drawn from one sample of a study of T cell responses to AZD1222 COVID-19 vaccine. Assay used: immunoSEQ multiplex PCR; TCRdb lists only in-frame clones, some missing. The sample shows 79,000 or so clones, approximately 89% of them seen only once. This specimen was peripheral blood, taken 28 days after the second AZD1222 dose. The receptor source for this set is an adult who received the AZD1222 COVID-19 vaccine. CDR3s include the opening cysteine and the closing phenylalanine or tryptophan. A D gene is named only where the DNA matches it firmly. Clone size, where shown, is once, few, many, or a class for clones that have expanded.

V gene: TRBV27
D gene: NA
J gene: TRBJ1-1
clone size: once
CDR3 protein: CASTENTEAFF
CDR3 DNA: TGTGCCAGCACCGAAAACACTGAAGCTTTCTTT

V gene: TRBV27
D gene: NA
J gene: TRBJ1-2
clone size: NA
CDR3 protein: CASSLNGDYGYTF
CDR3 DNA: TGTGCCAGCAGTTTAAATGGAGACTATGGCTACACCTTC

V gene: TRBV6-5
D gene: NA
J gene: TRBJ2-1
clone size: NA
CDR3 protein: CASGEGTYNEQFF
CDR3 DNA: TGTGCCAGCGGGGAGGGGACATACAATGAGCAGTTCTTC

V gene: TRBV29-1
D gene: TRBD1
J gene: TRBJ2-7
clone size: NA
CDR3 protein: CSARTGGYEQYF
CDR3 DNA: TGCAGCGCACGGACAGGCGGCTACGAGCAGTACTTC

V gene: TRBV10-3
D gene: TRBD2
J gene: TRBJ2-3
clone size: NA
CDR3 protein: CATRSGTIGDTQYF
CDR3 DNA: TGTGCCACCAGATCCGGGACTATCGGAGATACGCAGTATTTT

V gene: TRBV6-8
D gene: NA
J gene: TRBJ1-1
clone size: few
CDR3 protein: CASSYPSGNTEAFF
CDR3 DNA: TGTGCCAGCAGTTACCCCTCGGGGAACACTGAAGCTTTCTTT

V gene: TRBV5-6
D gene: NA
J gene: TRBJ2-3
clone size: NA
CDR3 protein: CASSLKGGDTQYF
CDR3 DNA: TGTGCCAGCAGCTTGAAGGGTGGGGATACGCAGTATTTT

V gene: TRBV5-1
D gene: NA
J gene: TRBJ2-5
clone size: NA
CDR3 protein: CASSLQHPTRETQYF
CDR3 DNA: TGCGCCAGCAGCTTGCAACACCCAACCCGAGAGACCCAGTACTTC

V gene: TRBV6-6
D gene: TRBD2
J gene: TRBJ2-3
clone size: NA
CDR3 protein: CASKRTSGPTDTQYF
CDR3 DNA: TGTGCCAGCAAAAGAACTAGCGGGCCCACAGATACGCAGTATTTT

V gene: TRBV29-1
D gene: TRBD1
J gene: TRBJ2-1
clone size: once
CDR3 protein: CSVVGQGYNEQFF
CDR3 DNA: TGCAGCGTTGTGGGACAGGGCTACAATGAGCAGTTCTTC

V gene: TRBV11-3
D gene: NA
J gene: TRBJ2-3
clone size: NA
CDR3 protein: CASSLVGGPTDTQYF
CDR3 DNA: TGTGCCAGCAGCTTAGTTGGGGGCCCCACAGATACGCAGTATTTT

V gene: TRBV11-3
D gene: TRBD1
J gene: TRBJ1-1
clone size: few
CDR3 protein: CARRDRGVNTEAFF
CDR3 DNA: TGTGCCCGCCGGGACAGGGGTGTGAACACTGAAGCTTTCTTT

V gene: TRBV7-3
D gene: TRBD1
J gene: TRBJ1-2
clone size: NA
CDR3 protein: CASRQDRAENYGYTF
CDR3 DNA: TGTGCCAGCAGACAAGACAGGGCTGAAAACTATGGCTACACCTTC

V gene: TRBV9
D gene: TRBD1
J gene: TRBJ2-1
clone size: NA
CDR3 protein: CASSGSTGTYNEQFF
CDR3 DNA: TGTGCCAGCAGCGGGTCGACAGGGACCTACAATGAGCAGTTCTTC

V gene: TRBV6-5
D gene: NA
J gene: TRBJ1-1
clone size: NA
CDR3 protein: CASSPSGTEAFF
CDR3 DNA: TGTGCCAGCAGTCCGTCAGGCACTGAAGCTTTCTTT

V gene: TRBV30
D gene: NA
J gene: TRBJ2-7
clone size: NA
CDR3 protein: CAWSVGGQHEQYF
CDR3 DNA: TGTGCCTGGAGTGTAGGGGGGCAACACGAGCAGTACTTC

V gene: TRBV6-5
D gene: NA
J gene: TRBJ1-1
clone size: NA
CDR3 protein: CASSPVDNTEAFF
CDR3 DNA: TGTGCCAGCAGTCCCGTAGATAACACTGAAGCTTTCTTT

V gene: TRBV7-2
D gene: TRBD1
J gene: TRBJ1-2
clone size: few
CDR3 protein: CASSFSTGGYGYTF
CDR3 DNA: TGTGCCAGCAGCTTTTCTACAGGGGGCTACGGCTACACCTTC

V gene: TRBV27
D gene: TRBD1
J gene: TRBJ2-1
clone size: NA
CDR3 protein: CASSLMRQGSHYNEQFF
CDR3 DNA: TGTGCCAGCAGTTTAATGAGACAGGGGTCCCACTACAATGAGCAGTTCTTC

V gene: TRBV7-9
D gene: NA
J gene: TRBJ2-3
clone size: once
CDR3 protein: CASSLGGIGTDTQYF
CDR3 DNA: TGTGCCAGCAGTTTAGGGGGGATCGGCACAGATACGCAGTATTTT

V gene: TRBV5-1
D gene: NA
J gene: TRBJ1-1
clone size: NA
CDR3 protein: CASSPETRPAMNTEAFF
CDR3 DNA: TGCGCCAGCAGCCCTGAGACGAGACCCGCTATGAACACTGAAGCTTTCTTT

V gene: TRBV3-1/TRBV3-2
D gene: NA
J gene: TRBJ2-1
clone size: NA
CDR3 protein: CASSQGTAYNEQFF
CDR3 DNA: TGTGCCAGCAGCCAAGGGACTGCCTACAATGAGCAGTTCTTC

V gene: TRBV27
D gene: TRBD1
J gene: TRBJ2-7
clone size: NA
CDR3 protein: CASSFPGQGTYEQYF
CDR3 DNA: TGTGCCAGCAGTTTTCCGGGACAGGGGACCTACGAGCAGTACTTC

V gene: TRBV30
D gene: TRBD1
J gene: TRBJ1-1
clone size: few
CDR3 protein: CAWSDQGGGITEAFF
CDR3 DNA: TGTGCCTGGAGTGATCAGGGGGGAGGTATAACTGAAGCTTTCTTT

V gene: TRBV29-1
D gene: TRBD1
J gene: TRBJ1-2
clone size: NA
CDR3 protein: CSVEETTGSLERFRPYYGYTF
CDR3 DNA: TGCAGCGTTGAAGAAACGACAGGGTCCCTCGAACGCTTTCGACCTTACTATGGCTACACCTTC

V gene: TRBV19
D gene: NA
J gene: TRBJ2-7
clone size: few
CDR3 protein: CASSIVRGAGLYF
CDR3 DNA: TGTGCCAGTAGTATAGTCCGAGGGGCAGGGCTCTACTTC

V gene: TRBV4-1
D gene: NA
J gene: TRBJ1-5
clone size: NA
CDR3 protein: CASSQDADARYSNQPQHF
CDR3 DNA: TGCGCCAGCAGCCAAGATGCCGACGCCCGTTATAGCAATCAGCCCCAGCATTTT